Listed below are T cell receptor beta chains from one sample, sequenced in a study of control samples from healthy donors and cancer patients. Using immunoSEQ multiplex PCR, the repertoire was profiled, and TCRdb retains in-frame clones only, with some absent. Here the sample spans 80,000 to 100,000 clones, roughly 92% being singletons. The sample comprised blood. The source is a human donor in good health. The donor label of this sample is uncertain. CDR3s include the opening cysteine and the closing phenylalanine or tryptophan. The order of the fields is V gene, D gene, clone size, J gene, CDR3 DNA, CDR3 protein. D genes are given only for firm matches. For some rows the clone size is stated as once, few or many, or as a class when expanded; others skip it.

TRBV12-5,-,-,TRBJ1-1,TGTGCTAGTGGTTTGGGGGAGATGGGGACTGAAGCTTTCTTT,CASGLGEMGTEAFF
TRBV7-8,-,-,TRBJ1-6,TGTGCCAGCAGCCGAGAGGGGTTTAATTCACCCCTCCACTTT,CASSREGFNSPLHF
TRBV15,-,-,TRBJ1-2,TGTGCCACCAGCAGAGATAGGGGGAACTATGGCTACACCTTC,CATSRDRGNYGYTF
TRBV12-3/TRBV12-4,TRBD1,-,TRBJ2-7,TGTGCCAGCAGTTGGGGGACAGGGTACGAGCAGTACTTC,CASSWGTGYEQYF
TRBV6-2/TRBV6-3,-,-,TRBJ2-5,TGTGCCAGCAGTTACTCGATACAGGGAGGATCAGAGACCCAGTACTTC,CASSYSIQGGSETQYF
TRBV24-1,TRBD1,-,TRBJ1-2,TGTGCCACCAGTGTAGGGGGCGACGGCTACACCTTC,CATSVGGDGYTF
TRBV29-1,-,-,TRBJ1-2,TGCAGCGTCCCCAACCCTTCGACAGGTTATTCCCCATATGGCTACACCTTC,CSVPNPSTGYSPYGYTF
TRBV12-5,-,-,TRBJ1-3,TGTGCTAGTGGTTTGCCGTCGGTCGGGTCTGGAAACACCATATATTTT,CASGLPSVGSGNTIYF
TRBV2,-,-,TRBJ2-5,TGTGCCAGCATGCAGGGGCCCCAGGAGACCCAGTACTTC,CASMQGPQETQYF
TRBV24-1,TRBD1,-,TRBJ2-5,TGTGCCACCAGTGATGGGGGACAGGGGCAAGAGACCCAGTACTTC,CATSDGGQGQETQYF
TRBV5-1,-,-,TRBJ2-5,TGCGCCAGCAGTAACCCCGGGGAAGAGACCCAGTACTTC,CASSNPGEETQYF
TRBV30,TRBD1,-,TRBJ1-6,TGTGCCTGGAGTTATAACAGGGGGAGCTCCTATAATTCACCCCTCCACTTT,CAWSYNRGSSYNSPLHF
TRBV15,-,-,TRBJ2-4,TGTGCCACCAGCGATGTTCCGGGGCTAAACATTCAGTACTTC,CATSDVPGLNIQYF
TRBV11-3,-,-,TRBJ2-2,TGTGCCAGCAGCATCAGGGAGTTCGGGGAGCTGTTTTTT,CASSIREFGELFF
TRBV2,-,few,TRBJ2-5,TGTGCCAGCAGTGAAAAGGGACGCCGGTGGGAGACCCAGTACTTC,CASSEKGRRWETQYF
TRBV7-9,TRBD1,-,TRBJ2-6,TGTGCCTGTTTCCGGGACAGGGTTGTCTTTGGGGCCAACGTCCTGACTTTC,CACFRDRVVFGANVLTF
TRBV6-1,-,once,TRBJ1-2,TGTGCCAGCAGTGAATCGGTTGCGGCGCACCCCTACACCTTC,CASSESVAAHPYTF
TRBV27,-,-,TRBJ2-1,TGTGCCAGCAGTTTGCCCGGGTGGTATGAGCAGTTCTTC,CASSLPGWYEQFF
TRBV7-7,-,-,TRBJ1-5,TGTGCTAAACGTAGGGTTCCCCAGCATTTT,CAKRRVPQHF
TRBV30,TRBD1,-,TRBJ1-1,TGTGCCTGGAGCAGGGGACAGGTGAACACTGAAGCTTTCTTT,CAWSRGQVNTEAFF
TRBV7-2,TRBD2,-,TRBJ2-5,TGTGCCAGCAGCTTGACTAGCGGGGGGCCCCCGGGGACCCAGTACTTC,CASSLTSGGPPGTQYF
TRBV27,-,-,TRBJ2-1,TGTGCCAGCACCCCGTTAGGGTCCCACAATGAGCAGTTCTTC,CASTPLGSHNEQFF
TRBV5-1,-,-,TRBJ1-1,TGCGCCAGCAGCTTTAGTGGGACGCCAAACACTGAAGCTTTCTTT,CASSFSGTPNTEAFF
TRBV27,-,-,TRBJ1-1,TGTGCCAGCAACACTCGGGGGGCCACTGAAGCTTTCTTT,CASNTRGATEAFF
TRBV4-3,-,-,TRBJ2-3,TGCGCCAGCAGCCAAGTACTGCTAGCAGACCAACCAGATACGCAGTATTTT,CASSQVLLADQPDTQYF
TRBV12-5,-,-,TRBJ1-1,TGTGCTATCCGGGGGGCAGATTATAACACTGAAGCTTTCTTT,CAIRGADYNTEAFF
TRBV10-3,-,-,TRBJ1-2,TGTGCCATCAGTGAGGCAGGGAACTATGGCTACACCTTC,CAISEAGNYGYTF
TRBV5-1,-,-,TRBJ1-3,TGCGCCAGCAGCTTGAACATGGGGACTGGAAACACCATATATTTT,CASSLNMGTGNTIYF
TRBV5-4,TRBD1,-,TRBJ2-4,TGTGCCAGCAGCTTCGTCCCCAAACAGGGGTTGGCCAAAAACATTCAGTACTTC,CASSFVPKQGLAKNIQYF
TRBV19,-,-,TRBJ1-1,TGTGCCAGTAGTAGTGGAGGGGCCAACACTGAAGCTTTCTTT,CASSSGGANTEAFF
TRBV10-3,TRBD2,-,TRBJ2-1,TGTGCCATCAGATCGTTTAGCGGGGGTTCCTACAATGAGCAGTTCTTC,CAIRSFSGGSYNEQFF
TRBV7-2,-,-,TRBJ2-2,TGTGCCAGCAGCTTAGTGCGGGACACCGGGGAGCTGTTTTTT,CASSLVRDTGELFF
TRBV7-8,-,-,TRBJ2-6,TGTGCCAGCAGCGCATTAGGGGCCTCTGGGGCCAACGTCCTGACTTTC,CASSALGASGANVLTF
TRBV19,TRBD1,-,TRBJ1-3,TGTGCCAGTAGTTCGCAGGGGGCGCTTGGAAACACCATATATTTT,CASSSQGALGNTIYF
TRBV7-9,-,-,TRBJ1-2,TGTGCCAGCAGCTTTACCACGGATGGCTACACCTTC,CASSFTTDGYTF
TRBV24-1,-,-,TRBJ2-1,TGTGCCACCAGTCCCCTTAGCTCCTACAATGAGCAGTTCTTC,CATSPLSSYNEQFF
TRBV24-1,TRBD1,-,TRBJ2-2,TGTGCCACCAGTGAAGACAGGGGGCTTTCCGGGGAGCTGTTTTTT,CATSEDRGLSGELFF
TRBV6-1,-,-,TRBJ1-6,TGTGCCAGCAGTGAACTAGTGACAGCCAATTCACCCCTCCACTTT,CASSELVTANSPLHF
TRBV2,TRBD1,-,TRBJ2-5,TGTGCCAGCCTATCGACAGGGGAGGTAATTGTGGAGACCCAGTACTTC,CASLSTGEVIVETQYF
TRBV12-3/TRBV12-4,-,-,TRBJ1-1,TGTGCCAGCAGTTTCTCGGGCCCTGAAGCTTTCTTT,CASSFSGPEAFF
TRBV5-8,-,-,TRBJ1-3,TGTGCCAGCAGCTTGGGTCAGGACAGACCTGGAAACACCATATATTTT,CASSLGQDRPGNTIYF
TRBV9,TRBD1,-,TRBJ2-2,TGTGCCAGCACCGTACGACAGGGGGCCGCGAACACCGGGGAGCTGTTTTTT,CASTVRQGAANTGELFF
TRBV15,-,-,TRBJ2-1,TGTGCCACCAGCAGAGAAGGGGACAATGAGCAGTTCTTC,CATSREGDNEQFF
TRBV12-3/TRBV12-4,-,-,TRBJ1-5,TGTGCCAGCAAAAGAAATAGGGATCAGCCCCAGCATTTT,CASKRNRDQPQHF
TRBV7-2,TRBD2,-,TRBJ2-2,TGTGCCAGCATGAAAAGGACTAGCGGGGGGCGAGCCGGGGAGCTGTTTTTT,CASMKRTSGGRAGELFF